Included here is one TCR beta chain sequence, with context. The sample belongs to a study of human versus mouse CDR3 diversity and MHC coevolution. Only in-frame clones appear in the TCRdb table, and some are missing; sequencing was by immunoSEQ multiplex PCR. There are about 83,000 clones in the sample; around 92% occur only once, and about 0.14% lies in the top ten. Unmatched junction bases numbered 9, after V lost 6 bases and J lost 5 bases. Germline lookup yields CDR1 MNHEY and CDR2 SMNVEV (reference sequence). The CDR3 extends over 15 amino acids. The sequenced material came from naive CD4+ T cells from blood. Noted subset: CD45RO-negative CD62L-positive naive CD4 T cells. The rearrangement links TRBV27 to TRBJ1-5; 8 bases agree with TRBD1. The sequence derives from a person aged 30 to 69 in good health. The CDR3 spells CASRPDRVVDQPQHF. DNA of the CDR3: TGTGCCAGCAGACCGGACAGGGTAGTGGATCAGCCCCAGCATTTT.